These T cell receptor beta chains were read from a single sample in a study of blood T cell repertoires in COVID-19. The assay was immunoSEQ multiplex PCR, and TCRdb's table has in-frame clones only and misses some. Of 19,000 or so clones listed, 75% to 85% are singletons. The material sequenced was peripheral blood. The receptors here all came from an elderly man with acute or convalescent COVID-19. Each CDR3 is given with its conserved first and last residue. The D gene is left open where the match is weak.

d_gene | v_gene | CDR3aa
. | TRBV7-9 | CASNLGGVGKYTF
TRBD1 | TRBV30 | CAWWLSGTAQETQYF
TRBD2 | TRBV4-2 | CASSQVSGLAGQETQYF
TRBD2 | TRBV30 | CAWSRPASGGWDTQYF
TRBD1 | TRBV11-3 | CASSLNGQAETQYF
. | TRBV4-3 | CASSQDGGYEQYF
TRBD1 | TRBV28 | CASSYVRADRGFF
TRBD1 | TRBV6-5 | CASRGQGATGELFF
. | TRBV29-1 | CSVEVSGNQPQHF
TRBD1 | TRBV2 | CASRGQRNTEAFF
. | TRBV5-5 | CATGRVNSPLHF
TRBD1 | TRBV5-4 | CASRSTGLAEAFF
. | TRBV18 | CASSPPAGSSYNEQFF
. | TRBV7-9 | CASSGRGTGQETQYF
TRBD2 | TRBV30 | CASSGGAIDTQYF
. | TRBV7-3 | CASSIGVADTQYF
. | TRBV7-2 | CASSLGQTANTEAFF
TRBD1 | TRBV7-2 | CASSLEAGGFTGELFF
TRBD2 | TRBV6-5 | CASSTSGGAGETQYF
TRBD1 | TRBV9 | CASSATGTGVQPQHF
TRBD1 | TRBV7-7 | CASSTGQGVGNTIYF
TRBD2 | TRBV6-5 | CASSPSTRGGETQYF
. | TRBV29-1 | CSVELGREGPQHF
. | TRBV4-3 | CASSQDIRGGLLEDTQYF
. | TRBV18 | CASSPVLARETQYF